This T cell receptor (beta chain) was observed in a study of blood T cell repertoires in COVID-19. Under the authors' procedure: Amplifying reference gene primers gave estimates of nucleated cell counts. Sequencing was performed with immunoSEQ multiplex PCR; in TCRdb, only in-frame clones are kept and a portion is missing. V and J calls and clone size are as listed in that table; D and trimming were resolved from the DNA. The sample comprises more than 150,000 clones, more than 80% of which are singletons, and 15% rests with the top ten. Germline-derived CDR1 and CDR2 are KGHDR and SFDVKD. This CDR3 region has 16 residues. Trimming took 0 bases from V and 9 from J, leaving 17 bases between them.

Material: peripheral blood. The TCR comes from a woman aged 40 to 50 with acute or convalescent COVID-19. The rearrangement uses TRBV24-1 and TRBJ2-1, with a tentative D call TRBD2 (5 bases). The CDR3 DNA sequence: TGTGCCACCAGTGATTTGAAGGGCGGGTACCTGAGTGAGCAGTTCTTC. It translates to CATSDLKGGYLSEQFF.